These 12 T cell receptor beta chains share one sample of origin, sequenced in a study of regulatory T cells in long-lasting Graves disease. Specified time point: newly diagnosed GD, antithyroid drugs for less than 3 months. Preparation of the TCR library used RNA extracted from PBMCs. Assembly of TCR beta libraries relied on iRepertoire HTBI primers together with Arm-PCR of CDR3 regions. Using its own MiXCR run on the multiplex PCR reads, TCRdb lists one record per CDR3 protein. The top ten clones hold roughly 25% of a sample with under 700,000 distinct CDR3 sequences, 16% of them seen once. The same sample was also used in a study of T cells in Graves' hyperthyroidism and ophthalmopathy.

Source: peripheral blood mononuclear cells (PBMCs), taken at new diagnosis, from a patient treated with antithyroid drugs. The source of these receptors is a woman aged 35-65 years with Graves disease.

In its sample, this clonotype was seen many times. The chain carries TRBV11-2 and TRBJ1-1, with a weak D call TRBD1 (6 bases). V gave up 7 bases and J gave up 6 bases, with 15 bases separating them. The CDR3 totals 13 residues. The V gene's germline CDR1 is SGHAT and CDR2 FQNNGV. CDR3 sequence: CASNDITGPEAFF. The CDR3 nucleotides read TGTGCCAGCAACGACATAACAGGGCCTGAAGCTTTCTTT.

This clonotype was picked up many times. The chain employs TRBV11-3 and TRBJ2-3, with D possibly TRBD2 on 5 matching bases. The CDR3 length is 16 residues. V lost 5 bases and J lost 2, with 17 bases in between. CDR1 and CDR2 from the germline V gene are SGHNT and YENEEA. In DNA form, the CDR3 reads TGTGCCAGCAGCCCCCCCCCGGGGATTAACACAGATACGCAGTATTTT. It codes for CASSPPPGINTDTQYF.

This clonotype was observed at least ten times. The chain carries TRBV12-3 or TRBV12-4 and TRBJ1-1; D gene unclear. Trimming took 5 bases from V and 8 from J, leaving 15 bases between them. The CDR3 has 13 residues. This chain's CDR3 is CASSREGTSEAFF. The CDR3 bases are TGTGCCAGCAGTCGGGAGGGAACCTCCGAAGCTTTCTTT.

Only a few counts were recorded for this clonotype. This chain connects TRBV5-6 to TRBJ1-4; a weak D match, TRBD1 (5 bases). From germline, CDR1 is SGHDT and CDR2 YYEEEE. The CDR3 is made up of 13 amino acids. Trimming pared 3 bases from V and 8 bases from J, leaving 11 bases between. CDR3 region: CASSSTGREKLFF. DNA of the CDR3: TGTGCCAGCAGCTCGACGGGACGGGAAAAACTGTTTTTT.

This chain joins TRBV11-2 and TRBJ2-7; 7 bases align to TRBD2. This CDR3 contains 19 residues. The trim removed 4 bases at V and 4 bases at J, leaving 22 bases unmatched. CDR1 and CDR2 (germline): SGHAT, FQNNGV. The CDR3 reads CASSSFPSSGGSERYEQYF. CDR3 nucleotide sequence: TGTGCCAGCAGCTCCTTCCCCTCTAGCGGCGGGAGTGAAAGGTACGAGCAGTACTTC.

The rearrangement uses TRBV24-1 and TRBJ2-3, with 10 bases lining up with TRBD1. The CDR3 contains 17 residues. Trimming at V came to 4 bases and at J to 3 bases, leaving 9 bases not matched to a gene. Germline-derived CDR1 and CDR2 are KGHDR and SFDVKD. CDR3 loop: CATSDTGQGIVTDTQYF. CDR3 nucleotides: TGTGCCACCAGTGACACGGGACAGGGGATCGTTACAGATACGCAGTATTTT.

The chain couples TRBV6-1 to TRBJ1-1; D is possibly TRBD1 (5 bases). This CDR3 contains 14 residues. V lost 6 bases to trimming and J lost 0 bases, with 11 bases between them. In germline, CDR1 is MNHNS, CDR2 SASEGT. The CDR3 nucleotides read TGTGCCAGCAGGTGGACACCCATGAACACTGAAGCTTTCTTT. The encoded protein is CASRWTPMNTEAFF.

In the case of this clonotype: A much larger clone lies a single base off, so this may be a read error. The chain couples TRBV27 to TRBJ1-2; D unresolved. The CDR3 contains 14 residues. CDR1 MNHEY and CDR2 SMNVEV come from the germline V gene (reference sequence). The CDR3 here is CASSSSGANYSYTF. CDR3 in DNA: TGTGCCAGCAGTTCCTCAGGAGCTAACTATAGCTACACCTTC.

This clonotype was recorded at least ten times. CDR3 sequence (DNA): TGTGCCATCACAATGGGGCAAAGCACAGATACGCAGTATTTT. Translation: CAITMGQSTDTQYF. The rearrangement joins TRBV10-3 to TRBJ2-3; TRBD1 might be the D (5 bases). The CDR3 is 14 residues long. Germline V lookup: CDR1 ENHRY, CDR2 SYGVKD. V was trimmed by 7 bases and J by 0 bases, leaving 11 bases between them.

This clonotype was observed many times. This sequence joins TRBV15 and TRBJ2-7; no firm D call. V lost 5 bases and J lost 2, with 10 bases in between. CDR3 length: 13 amino acids. Germline CDR1 and CDR2: LNHNV and YYDKDF (reference sequence). The CDR3 here is CATSRFVAYEQYF. CDR3 in DNA: TGTGCCACCAGCCGGTTCGTGGCCTACGAGCAGTACTTC. Supplemented by reference TRBV15 and TRBJ2-7, the full variable domain reads DAMVIQNPRYQVTQFGKPVTLSCSQTLNHNVMYWYQQKSSQAPKLLFHYYDKDFNNEADTPDNFQSRRPNTSFCFLDIRSPGLGDTAMYLCATSRFVAYEQYFGPGTRLTVT.

The V and J genes are TRBV6-1 and TRBJ2-1, with TRBD2 as a possible D gene (5 bases). CDR1 and CDR2 from the germline V gene are MNHNS and SASEGT. The V gene lost 8 bases and the J gene lost 0 bases, with 17 bases spanning the gap. CDR3 length: 16 amino acids. The CDR3 sequence is CASGREWGSSYNEQFF. The CDR3 nucleotides are TGTGCCAGCGGACGGGAATGGGGAAGCTCCTACAATGAGCAGTTCTTC.

Many counts were recorded for this clonotype. V is TRBV5-5 and J is TRBJ2-1; D not resolved. V was shortened by 4 bases and J by 8 bases, with 7 bases between the two germline ends. CDR1 SGHKS and CDR2 YYEKEE come from the germline V gene (reference sequence). CDR3 size: 11 residues. The CDR3 bases are TGTGCCAGCAGCCCCTCTTATGAGCAGTTCTTC. Protein product: CASSPSYEQFF.